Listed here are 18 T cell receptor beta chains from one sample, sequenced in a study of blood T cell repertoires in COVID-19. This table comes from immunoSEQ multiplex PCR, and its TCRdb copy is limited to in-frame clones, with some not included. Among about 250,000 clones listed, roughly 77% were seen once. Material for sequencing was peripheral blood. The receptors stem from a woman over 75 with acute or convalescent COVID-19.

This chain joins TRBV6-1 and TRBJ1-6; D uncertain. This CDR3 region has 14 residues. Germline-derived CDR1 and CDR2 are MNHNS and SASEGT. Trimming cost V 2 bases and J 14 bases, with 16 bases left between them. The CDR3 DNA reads TGTGCCAGCAGTGAATGGAGGGCTCCGTTAACCCTCCACTTT. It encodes CASSEWRAPLTLHF.

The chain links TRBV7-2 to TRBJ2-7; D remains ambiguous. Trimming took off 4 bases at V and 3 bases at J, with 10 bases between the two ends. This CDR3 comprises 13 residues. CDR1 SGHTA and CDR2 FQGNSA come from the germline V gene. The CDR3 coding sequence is TGTGCCAGCAGCTACTACTTCTACTACGAGCAGTACTTC. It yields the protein CASSYYFYYEQYF.

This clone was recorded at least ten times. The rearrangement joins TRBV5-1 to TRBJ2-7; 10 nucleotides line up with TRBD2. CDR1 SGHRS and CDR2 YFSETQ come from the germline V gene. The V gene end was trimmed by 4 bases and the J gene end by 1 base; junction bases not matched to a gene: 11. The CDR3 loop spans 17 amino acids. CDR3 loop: CASSLSVGTSVSYEQYF. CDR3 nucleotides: TGCGCCAGCAGCCTAAGTGTCGGGACTAGCGTATCCTACGAGCAGTACTTC.

CDR3 sequence: CSVEGQGMGNTEAFF. The DNA for the CDR3 is TGCAGCGTTGAAGGACAGGGAATGGGGAACACTGAAGCTTTCTTT. The chain carries TRBV29-1 and TRBJ1-1; 7 nucleotides line up with TRBD1. This CDR3 is built from 15 residues. In germline, CDR1 is SQVTM, CDR2 ANQGSEA. The V segment lost 1 base and the J segment 1 base; nucleotides outside the gene matches: 6.

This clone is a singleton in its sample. CDR3: CASSLGGLNQPQHF. The CDR3 DNA reads as TGTGCCAGTAGCCTAGGGGGCCTCAATCAGCCCCAGCATTTT. The rearrangement joins TRBV19 to TRBJ1-5, with 7 bases identical to TRBD1. CDR1 and CDR2 from the germline V gene are LNHDA and SQIVND (reference sequence). CDR3 length: 14 amino acids. The V segment lost 6 bases and the J segment 3 bases; nucleotides outside the gene matches: 5.

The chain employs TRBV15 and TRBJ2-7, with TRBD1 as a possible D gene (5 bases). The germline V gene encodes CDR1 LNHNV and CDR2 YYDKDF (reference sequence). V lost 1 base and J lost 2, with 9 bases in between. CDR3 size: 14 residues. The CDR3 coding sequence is TGTGCCACCAGCAGAGCACAGGAGCCCTACGAGCAGTACTTC. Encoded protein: CATSRAQEPYEQYF.

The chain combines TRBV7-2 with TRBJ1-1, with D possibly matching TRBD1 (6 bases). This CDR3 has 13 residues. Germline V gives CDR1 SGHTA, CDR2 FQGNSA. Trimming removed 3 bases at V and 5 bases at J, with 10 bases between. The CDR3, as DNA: TGTGCCAGCAGCTTCGGGCAGGGGACTGAAGCTTTCTTT. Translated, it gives CASSFGQGTEAFF.

The CDR3 is CASSLMESFNYGYTF. CDR3 DNA sequence: TGTGCCAGCAGCTTAATGGAGTCCTTTAACTATGGCTACACCTTC. The chain joins TRBV7-9 to TRBJ1-2; D gene unclear. The CDR3 spans 15 residues. With 2 bases removed from V and 1 base from J, the gap between germline ends came to 11 bases. The germline V gene has CDR1 SEHNR and CDR2 FQNEAQ (reference sequence).

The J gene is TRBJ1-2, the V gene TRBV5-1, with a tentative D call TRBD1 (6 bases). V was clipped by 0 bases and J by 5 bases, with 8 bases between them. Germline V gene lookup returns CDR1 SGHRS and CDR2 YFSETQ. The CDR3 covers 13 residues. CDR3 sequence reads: CASSLGTAYGYTF. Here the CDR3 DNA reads TGCGCCAGCAGCTTGGGGACAGCTTATGGCTACACCTTC.

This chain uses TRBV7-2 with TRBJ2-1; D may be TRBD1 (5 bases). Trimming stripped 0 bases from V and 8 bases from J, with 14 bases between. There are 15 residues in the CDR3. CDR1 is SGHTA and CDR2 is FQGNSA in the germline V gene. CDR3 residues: CASSLAGAVRYEQFF. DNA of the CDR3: TGTGCCAGCAGCTTAGCTGGGGCAGTTAGATATGAGCAGTTCTTC. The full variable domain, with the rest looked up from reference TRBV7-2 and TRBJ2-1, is GAGVSQSPSNKVTEKGKDVELRCDPISGHTALYWYRQSLGQGLEFLIYFQGNSAPDKSGLPSDRFSAERTGGSVSTLTIQRTQQEDSAVYLCASSLAGAVRYEQFFGPGTRLTVL.

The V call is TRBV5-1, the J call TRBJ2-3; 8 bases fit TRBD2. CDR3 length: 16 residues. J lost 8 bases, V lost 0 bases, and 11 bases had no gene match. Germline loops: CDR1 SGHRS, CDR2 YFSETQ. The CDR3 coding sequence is TGCGCCAGCAGCTTGGCCCGGGGACTAGAAAAGGGTACGCAGTATTTT. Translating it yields CASSLARGLEKGTQYF.

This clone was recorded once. The CDR3 DNA is TGCAGTGCTAGTCCCACAGCCTACGAGCAGTACTTC. This translates into CSASPTAYEQYF. The chain is built from TRBV20-1 and TRBJ2-7, with D unresolved. V shed 3 bases and J shed 2 bases, with 8 bases lying between them. The V gene's germline CDR1 is DFQATT and CDR2 SNEGSKA (reference sequence). This CDR3 has 12 residues.

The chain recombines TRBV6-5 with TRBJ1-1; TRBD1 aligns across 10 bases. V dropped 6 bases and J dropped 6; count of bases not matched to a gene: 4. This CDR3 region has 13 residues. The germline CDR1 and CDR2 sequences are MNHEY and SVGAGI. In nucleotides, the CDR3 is TGTGCCAGCAGGGACAGGGGGAGGGCTGAAGCTTTCTTT. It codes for CASRDRGRAEAFF.

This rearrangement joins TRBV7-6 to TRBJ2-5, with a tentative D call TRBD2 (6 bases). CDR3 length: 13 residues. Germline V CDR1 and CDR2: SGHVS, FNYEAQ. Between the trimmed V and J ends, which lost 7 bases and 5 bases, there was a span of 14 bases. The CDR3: CASTSDYWETQYF. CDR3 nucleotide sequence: TGTGCCAGCACCTCGGACTATTGGGAGACCCAGTACTTC. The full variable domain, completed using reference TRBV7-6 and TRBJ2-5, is GAGVSQSPRYKVTKRGQDVALRCDPISGHVSLYWYRQALGQGPEFLTYFNYEAQQDKSGLPNDRFSAERPEGSISTLTIQRTEQRDSAMYRCASTSDYWETQYFGPGTRLLVL.

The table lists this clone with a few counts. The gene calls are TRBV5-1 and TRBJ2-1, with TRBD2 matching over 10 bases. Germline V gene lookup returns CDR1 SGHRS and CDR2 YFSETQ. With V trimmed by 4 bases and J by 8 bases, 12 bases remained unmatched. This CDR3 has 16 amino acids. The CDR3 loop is CASSHTASGSVHEQFF. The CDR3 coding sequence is TGCGCCAGCAGCCACACGGCTAGCGGGAGCGTCCATGAGCAGTTCTTC.

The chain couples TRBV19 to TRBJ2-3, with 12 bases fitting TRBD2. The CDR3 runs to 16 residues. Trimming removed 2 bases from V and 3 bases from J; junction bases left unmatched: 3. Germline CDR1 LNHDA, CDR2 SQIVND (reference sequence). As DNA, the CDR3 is TGTGCCAGTAGTATAACTAGCGGGAGGTTAACAGATACGCAGTATTTT. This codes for CASSITSGRLTDTQYF.

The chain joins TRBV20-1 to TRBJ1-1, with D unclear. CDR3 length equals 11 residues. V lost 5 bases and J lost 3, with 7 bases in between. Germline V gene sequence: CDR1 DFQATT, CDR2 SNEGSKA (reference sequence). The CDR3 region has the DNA TGCAGTGCTCCCCTATACACTGAAGCTTTCTTT. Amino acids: CSAPLYTEAFF.

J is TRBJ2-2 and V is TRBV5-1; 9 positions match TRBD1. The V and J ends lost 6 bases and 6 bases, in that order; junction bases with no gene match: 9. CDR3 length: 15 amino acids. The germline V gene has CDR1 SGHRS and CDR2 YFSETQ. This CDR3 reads CASTAGTGLAGELFF. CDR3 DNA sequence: TGCGCCAGCACCGCCGGGACAGGGCTCGCCGGGGAGCTGTTTTTT.